The 13 T cell receptor beta chains reported below all come from one sample, sequenced in a study of blood T cell repertoires in COVID-19. Profiled with immunoSEQ multiplex PCR; TCRdb holds only in-frame clones, not every one. The sample records 85,000 to 120,000 clones, approximately 82% being singletons. Source material: peripheral blood. The receptor set was obtained from a man between 60 and 75 years old with active or convalescent COVID-19.

V gene TRBV28 combines with J gene TRBJ1-4, with 8 bases fitting TRBD1. The V segment lost 7 bases and the J segment 7 bases; nucleotides outside the gene matches: 11. Germline CDR1 reads MDHEN; CDR2 reads SYDVKM. The CDR3 length is 15 residues. CDR3 in DNA: TGTGCCAGCAACTCCCCCAGGGGGCCTAGTGAAAAACTGTTTTTT. Protein: CASNSPRGPSEKLFF. Full variable domain (outside the CDR3, taken from reference TRBV28 and TRBJ1-4): DVKVTQSSRYLVKRTGEKVFLECVQDMDHENMFWYRQDPGLGLRLIYFSYDVKMKEKGDIPEGYSVSREKKERFSLILESASTNQTSMYLCASNSPRGPSEKLFFGSGTQLSVL.

This chain uses TRBV5-1 with TRBJ2-1; D uncertain. V was pared by 0 bases and J by 10 bases, with 8 bases between. Germline lookup yields CDR1 SGHRS and CDR2 YFSETQ. There are 12 residues in the CDR3. The CDR3 DNA reads as TGCGCCAGCAGCTTGGATTTCGAGGAGCAGTTCTTC. Residues: CASSLDFEEQFF.

This clone was counted between two and nine times. The chain uses TRBV30 and TRBJ2-6, with a possible D match to TRBD2 (5 bases). The CDR3 consists of 14 residues. Between the trimmed V and J ends, which lost 5 bases and 5 bases, there was a span of 13 bases. Germline V lookup: CDR1 GTSNPN, CDR2 SVGIG (reference sequence). In DNA, the CDR3 is TGTGCCTGGGTAGCGTGGCGTCGGGCCAACGTCCTGACTTTC. Its protein product is CAWVAWRRANVLTF.

Concerning this clone: The sample contains more than one DNA sequence encoding this CDR3. The chain joins TRBV7-2 to TRBJ1-6; unclear D gene. The CDR3 consists of 13 residues. The V end was cut by 1 base, the J end by 10 bases, with 8 bases between. Germline lookup yields CDR1 SGHTA and CDR2 FQGNSA. CDR3 sequence (DNA): TGTGCCAGCAGCTTAGGCCGGGGATCACCCCTCCACTTT. Its translation: CASSLGRGSPLHF. The variable domain in full, completed from reference TRBV7-2 and TRBJ1-6, reads GAGVSQSPSNKVTEKGKDVELRCDPISGHTALYWYRQSLGQGLEFLIYFQGNSAPDKSGLPSDRFSAERTGGSVSTLTIQRTQQEDSAVYLCASSLGRGSPLHFGNGTRLTVT.

In DNA, the CDR3 is TGTGCCAGCAGTTTAAGCGGGAACTACAATGAGCAGTTCTTC. Amino acids: CASSLSGNYNEQFF. The V gene is TRBV28, the J gene TRBJ2-1; 7 nucleotides match TRBD2. Unmatched junction bases numbered 1, after V lost 2 bases and J lost 3 bases. The CDR3 runs 14 residues. Germline CDR1 is MDHEN and CDR2 is SYDVKM.

The rearrangement joins TRBV6-4 to TRBJ2-7; possibly TRBD2 for D (7 bases). This CDR3 spans 14 amino acids. Trimming took 7 bases from V and 2 from J, leaving 15 bases between them. Germline V gene lookup returns CDR1 MRHNA and CDR2 SNTAGT. CDR3 nucleotide sequence: TGTGCCAGCACCTGGGGGGGCCGACCCTACGAGCAGTACGTC. Translation: CASTWGGRPYEQYV.

This chain uses TRBV9 with TRBJ1-4; TRBD1 matches at 8 bases. The J segment lost 7 bases and the V segment lost 3 bases, leaving 17 bases of the junction unmatched. The germline V gene encodes CDR1 SGDLS and CDR2 YYNGEE. The CDR3 spans 18 residues. This CDR3 is CASSATYRDQGAAEKLFF. For the CDR3, the DNA is TGTGCCAGCAGCGCCACCTACCGGGACCAGGGGGCCGCTGAAAAACTGTTTTTT.

The chain links TRBV21-1 to TRBJ1-5; the D segment call TRBD1 is taken from the table without a DNA check. TRBV21-1 is designated a pseudogene. This CDR3 has 17 residues. In DNA, the CDR3 is TGTGCCAGCAGCAAAGAAAGGAGTAGGGGGCGCAGGAAGCCCCAGCATTTT. Encoded protein: CASSKERSRGRRKPQHF.

This chain links TRBV25-1 with TRBJ2-7; a possible D gene is TRBD2 (5 bases). Germline CDR1 MGHDK, CDR2 SYGVNS. The V and J ends lost 4 bases and 1 base respectively, with 14 bases between them. The CDR3 length is 15 residues. For the CDR3, the DNA is TGTGCCAGCAGTGCCATCGGGAAAGCATCCTACGAGCAGTACTTC. Translation: CASSAIGKASYEQYF.

The chain employs TRBV5-5 and TRBJ1-6; possibly TRBD1 for D (6 bases). The ends were cut back, 6 bases at V and 9 bases at J, with 22 bases in the middle. The CDR3 runs to 16 residues. From germline, CDR1 is SGHKS and CDR2 YYEKEE (reference sequence). Written as DNA, the CDR3 is TGTGCCAGCACTCTACTTCTGGGGGCAAGTGGTTCACCCCTCCACTTT. Amino acid sequence: CASTLLLGASGSPLHF. The whole variable domain, filled in from reference TRBV5-5 and TRBJ1-6, reads DAGVTQSPTHLIKTRGQQVTLRCSPISGHKSVSWYQQVLGQGPQFIFQYYEKEERGRGNFPDRFSARQFPNYSSELNVNALLLGDSALYLCASTLLLGASGSPLHFGNGTRLTVT.

The chain combines TRBV28 with TRBJ2-7; 7 bases align to TRBD2. Germline V gene sequence: CDR1 MDHEN, CDR2 SYDVKM. The ends lost 5 bases at V and 2 bases at J; junction bases unmatched: 9. This CDR3 is built from 15 residues. The CDR3 nucleotides are TGTGCCAGCAGTGGTACTAGCGTAGGGACCTACGAGCAGTACTTC. Its protein is CASSGTSVGTYEQYF.

The CDR3 DNA follows: TGTGCCACCGCGTTAGCGGGAGACTACAATGAGCAGTTCTTC. This sequence encodes CATALAGDYNEQFF. This chain connects TRBV18 to TRBJ2-1, with TRBD2 identical over 9 bases. Germline-derived CDR1 and CDR2 are KGHSH and LQKENI. The CDR3 has 14 residues. With V trimmed by 10 bases and J by 3 bases, 7 bases remained unmatched. Based on the CDR3 plus reference TRBV18 and TRBJ2-1, the full variable domain is NAGVMQNPRHLVRRRGQEARLRCSPMKGHSHVYWYRQLPEEGLKFMVYLQKENIIDESGMPKERFSAEFPKEGPSILRIQQVVRGDSAAYFCATALAGDYNEQFFGPGTRLTVL.

The chain is built from TRBV6-6 and TRBJ2-2; a possible D gene is TRBD1 (7 bases). The CDR3 extends over 13 amino acids. V dropped 6 bases and J dropped 5 bases, with 10 bases sitting between them. CDR1 is MNHNY and CDR2 is SVGAGI in the germline V gene (reference sequence). In DNA, the CDR3 is TGTGCCAGCAGATCAGGGGGGACCGGGGAGCTGTTTTTT. Protein: CASRSGGTGELFF.